A selection of T cell receptor beta chains follows, all from one sample in a study of breast tumors, draining lymph nodes, adjacent tissues. TCRdb re-analysed the multiplex PCR reads in MiXCR, keeping a single row per CDR3 protein. The sample has 20,000 or so distinct CDR3 sequences, 50% seen once. The specimen was breast tumor tissue. These receptors all stem from a female donor with breast cancer. Some clones in this sample may be carry-over from other donors' samples. Both conserved end residues are part of each CDR3.

>TRBV20-1|TRBJ2-1
CREGILAGNAYNEQFF
>TRBV5-1|TRBJ2-7
CASSLAGDFHEQYF
>TRBV29-1|TRBJ2-3
CSVVLAGAMDTQYF
>TRBV11-2|TRBJ1-1
CASSLGFEAFF
>TRBV12-3/TRBV12-4|TRBJ1-5
CASSWGRGLSNQPQHF
>TRBV11-3|TRBJ1-4
CASSPAGQGLAALEKLFF
>TRBV7-8|TRBJ2-5
CASSLRGLAGGPDSETQYF
>TRBV19|TRBJ1-1
CASSSEGGAEAFF
>TRBV5-1|TRBJ2-1
CASSLTDTQFF
>TRBV3-1|TRBJ2-3
CASRLAGGGQDTQYF
>TRBV6-5|TRBJ2-3
CASSHSIQRTDTQYF
>TRBV7-2|TRBJ1-2
CASSLGTGARYGYTF
>TRBV6-1|TRBJ2-2
CATPRYGPGGLFF
>TRBV19|TRBJ1-4
CASSLQAPIREKLFF
>TRBV10-3|TRBJ2-7
CAISEPYQGTKGEQYF
>TRBV29-1|TRBJ2-3
CSVGGRGTDTQYF
>TRBV12-1|.
CASSDEFETNPEAFF
>TRBV14|TRBJ1-2
CASSPGGGENYGYTF
>TRBV6-1|TRBJ2-7
CASKGSYEQYF
>TRBV12-3/TRBV12-4|TRBJ2-1
CASSIGGEQFF
>TRBV3-1|TRBJ1-2
CASSQVSDRVVSGYTF
>TRBV2|TRBJ1-1
CASSRSTSEAFF
>TRBV10-2|TRBJ1-2
CASSEFRGDSNYGYTF
>TRBV5-1|TRBJ2-3
CASSLQLPTDTQYF
>TRBV6-5|TRBJ2-7
CASGSGGWDEQYF
>TRBV12-3/TRBV12-4|TRBJ1-1
CASSPGGKNTEAFF
>TRBV7-7|TRBJ1-4
CASSPGQGNEKLFF
>TRBV20-1|TRBJ2-7
CSAEGLAGGREQYF
>TRBV5-8|TRBJ1-2
CASSSITYYGYTF
>TRBV27|TRBJ1-5
CASKQGGQPQHF
>TRBV20-1|TRBJ1-2
CSARTGQGGGYTF
>TRBV2|TRBJ2-7
CASSQTGGRRWREQYF
>TRBV20-1|TRBJ2-7
CSAGTSGYYEQYF
>TRBV9|TRBJ2-1
CASSESPGGAGNEQFF
>TRBV7-9|TRBJ1-4
CASSLGEGGSEKLFF
>TRBV15|TRBJ1-2
CATSRDKGIGGYTF
>TRBV2|TRBJ2-5
CASSELGGGLETQYF
>TRBV2|TRBJ2-7
CASSESIYEQYF
>TRBV7-9|TRBJ2-7
CASSLAGGPTYEQHF
>TRBV5-1|TRBJ2-2
CASSLLDGANTGELFF